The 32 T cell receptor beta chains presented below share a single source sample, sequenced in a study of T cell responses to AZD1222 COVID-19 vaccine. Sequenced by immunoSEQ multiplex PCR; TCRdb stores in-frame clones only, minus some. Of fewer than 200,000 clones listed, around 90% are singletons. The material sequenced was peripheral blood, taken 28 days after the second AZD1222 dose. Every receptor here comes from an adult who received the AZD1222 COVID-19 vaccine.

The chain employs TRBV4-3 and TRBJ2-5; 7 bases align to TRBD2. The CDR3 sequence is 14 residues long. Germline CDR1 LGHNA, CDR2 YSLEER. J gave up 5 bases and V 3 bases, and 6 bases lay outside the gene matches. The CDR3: CASSQQSGTETQYF. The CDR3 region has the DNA TGCGCCAGCAGCCAGCAAAGCGGGACTGAGACCCAGTACTTC.

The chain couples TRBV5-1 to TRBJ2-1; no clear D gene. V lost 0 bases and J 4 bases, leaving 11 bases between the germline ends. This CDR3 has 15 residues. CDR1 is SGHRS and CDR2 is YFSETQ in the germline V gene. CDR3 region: CASSLGAAVYNEQFF. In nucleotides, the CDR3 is TGCGCCAGCAGCTTGGGGGCGGCGGTTTACAATGAGCAGTTCTTC.

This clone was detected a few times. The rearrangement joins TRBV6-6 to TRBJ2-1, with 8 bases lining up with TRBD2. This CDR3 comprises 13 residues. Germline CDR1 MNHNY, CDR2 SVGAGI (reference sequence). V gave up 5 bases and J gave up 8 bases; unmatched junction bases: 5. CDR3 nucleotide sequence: TGTGCCAGCAGTCATCGGGGACTAGATGAGCAGTTCTTC. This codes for CASSHRGLDEQFF.

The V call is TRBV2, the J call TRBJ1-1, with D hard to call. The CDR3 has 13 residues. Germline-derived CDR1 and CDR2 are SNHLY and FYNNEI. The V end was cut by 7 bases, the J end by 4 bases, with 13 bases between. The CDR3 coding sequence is TGTGCCAGCACGTCGGCCTTGGGCACTGAAGCTTTCTTT. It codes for CASTSALGTEAFF. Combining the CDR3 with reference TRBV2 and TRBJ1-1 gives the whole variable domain EPEVTQTPSHQVTQMGQEVILRCVPISNHLYFYWYRQILGQKVEFLVSFYNNEISEKSEIFDDQFSVERPDGSNFTLKIRSTKLEDSAMYFCASTSALGTEAFFGQGTRLTVV.

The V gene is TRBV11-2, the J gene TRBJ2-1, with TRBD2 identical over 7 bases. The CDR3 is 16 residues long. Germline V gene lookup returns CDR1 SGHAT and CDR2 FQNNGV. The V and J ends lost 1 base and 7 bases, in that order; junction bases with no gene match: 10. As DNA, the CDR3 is TGTGCCAGCAGCTTAGGAGGGGCGGGAGTAAGGAATGAGCAGTTCTTC. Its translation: CASSLGGAGVRNEQFF. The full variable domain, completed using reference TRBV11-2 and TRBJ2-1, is EAGVAQSPRYKIIEKRQSVAFWCNPISGHATLYWYQQILGQGPKLLIQFQNNGVVDDSQLPKDRFSAERLKGVDSTLKIQPAKLEDSAVYLCASSLGGAGVRNEQFFGPGTRLTVL.

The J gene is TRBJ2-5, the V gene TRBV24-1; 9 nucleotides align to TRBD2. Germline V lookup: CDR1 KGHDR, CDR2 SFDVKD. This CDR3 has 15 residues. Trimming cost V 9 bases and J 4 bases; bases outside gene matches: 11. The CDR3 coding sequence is TGTGCCACCGAGTCGACTAGCGGAGTCCCAGAGACCCAGTACTTC. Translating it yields CATESTSGVPETQYF.

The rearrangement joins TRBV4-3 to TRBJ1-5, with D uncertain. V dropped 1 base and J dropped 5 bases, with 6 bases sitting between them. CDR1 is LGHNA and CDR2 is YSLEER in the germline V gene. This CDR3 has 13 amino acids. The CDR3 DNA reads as TGCGCCAGCAGCCAAGGGTACGATCAGCCCCAGCATTTT. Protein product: CASSQGYDQPQHF.

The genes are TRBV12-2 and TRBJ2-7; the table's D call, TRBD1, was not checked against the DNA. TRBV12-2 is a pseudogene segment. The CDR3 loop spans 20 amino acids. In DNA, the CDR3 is TGTGCAAGTCGCTTAAATCTAACAGCCTCTATATTACCGTGCCCCTACGAGCAGTACTTC. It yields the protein CASRLNLTASILPCPYEQYF.

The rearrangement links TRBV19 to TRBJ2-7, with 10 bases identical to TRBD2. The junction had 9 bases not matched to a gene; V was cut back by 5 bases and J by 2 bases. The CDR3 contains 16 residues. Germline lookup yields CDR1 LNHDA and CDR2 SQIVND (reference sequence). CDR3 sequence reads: CASSHLAGEWAYEQYF. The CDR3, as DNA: TGTGCCAGTAGTCACCTAGCGGGAGAATGGGCCTACGAGCAGTACTTC. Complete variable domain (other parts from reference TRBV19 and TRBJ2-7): DGGITQSPKYLFRKEGQNVTLSCEQNLNHDAMYWYRQDPGQGLRLIYYSQIVNDFQKGDIAEGYSVSREKKESFPLTVTSAQKNPTAFYLCASSHLAGEWAYEQYFGPGTRLTVT.

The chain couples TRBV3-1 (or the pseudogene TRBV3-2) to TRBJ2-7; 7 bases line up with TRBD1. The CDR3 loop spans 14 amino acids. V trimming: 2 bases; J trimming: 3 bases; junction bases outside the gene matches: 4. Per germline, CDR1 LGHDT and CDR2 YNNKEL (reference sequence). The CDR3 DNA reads TGTGCCAGCAGCCAACGGGGACAGAGCTACGAGCAGTACTTC. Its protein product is CASSQRGQSYEQYF.

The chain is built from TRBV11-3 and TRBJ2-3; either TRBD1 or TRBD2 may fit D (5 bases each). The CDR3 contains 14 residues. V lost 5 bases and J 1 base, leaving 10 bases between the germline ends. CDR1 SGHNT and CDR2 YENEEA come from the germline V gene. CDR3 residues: CASSPRGGTDTQYF. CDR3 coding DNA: TGTGCCAGCAGCCCTAGGGGAGGCACAGATACGCAGTATTTT.

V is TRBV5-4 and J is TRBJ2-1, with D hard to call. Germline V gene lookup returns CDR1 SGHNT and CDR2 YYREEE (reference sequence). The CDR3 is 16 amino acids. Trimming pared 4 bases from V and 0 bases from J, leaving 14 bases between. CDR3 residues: CASSPSNEYSYNEQFF. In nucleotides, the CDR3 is TGTGCCAGCAGCCCCTCTAACGAGTACTCCTACAATGAGCAGTTCTTC.

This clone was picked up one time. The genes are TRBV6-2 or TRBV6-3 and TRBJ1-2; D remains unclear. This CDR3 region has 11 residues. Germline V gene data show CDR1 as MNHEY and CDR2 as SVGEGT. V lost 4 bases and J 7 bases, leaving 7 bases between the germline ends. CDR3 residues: CASSFTFGYTF. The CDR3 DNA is TGTGCCAGCAGTTTCACGTTTGGCTACACCTTC.

In DNA, the CDR3 is TGTGCCAGCAGCCCAGTGAGTGTAGCTGGAAACACCATATATTTT. Translation: CASSPVSVAGNTIYF. This rearrangement joins TRBV7-2 to TRBJ1-3; D not certain. Looked up from germline, CDR1 is SGHTA and CDR2 is FQGNSA. V was pared by 5 bases and J by 2 bases, with 13 bases between. The CDR3 spans 15 residues.

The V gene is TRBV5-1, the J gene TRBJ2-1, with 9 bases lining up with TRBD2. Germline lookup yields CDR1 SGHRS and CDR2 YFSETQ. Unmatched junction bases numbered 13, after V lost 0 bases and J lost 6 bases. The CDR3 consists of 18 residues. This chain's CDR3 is CASSLAPSGTNTLNEQFF. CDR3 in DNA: TGCGCCAGCAGCTTGGCCCCTAGCGGGACTAATACCCTCAATGAGCAGTTCTTC.

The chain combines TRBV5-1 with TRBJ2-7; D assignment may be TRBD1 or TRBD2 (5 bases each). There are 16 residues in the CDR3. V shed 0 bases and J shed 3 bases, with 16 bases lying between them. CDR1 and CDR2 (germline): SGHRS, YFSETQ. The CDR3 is CASSLESGRKNYEQYF. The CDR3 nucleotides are TGCGCCAGCAGCTTGGAATCGGGACGAAAAAACTACGAGCAGTACTTC.

The CDR3 is CASSTRTGRWDGEDTQYF. CDR3 nucleotides: TGTGCCAGCAGCACTCGGACAGGGAGGTGGGACGGAGAAGATACGCAGTATTTT. The rearrangement links TRBV14 to TRBJ2-3; TRBD1 matches 8 bases. CDR1 is SGHDN and CDR2 is FVKESK in the germline V gene. V gave up 5 bases and J gave up 5 bases; unmatched junction bases: 18. The CDR3 has 18 amino acids.

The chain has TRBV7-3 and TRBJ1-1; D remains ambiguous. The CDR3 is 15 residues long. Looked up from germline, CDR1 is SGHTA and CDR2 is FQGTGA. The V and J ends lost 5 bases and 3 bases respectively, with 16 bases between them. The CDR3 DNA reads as TGTGCCAGCAGCCCTCGACACCTATCGGACACTGAAGCTTTCTTT. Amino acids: CASSPRHLSDTEAFF.

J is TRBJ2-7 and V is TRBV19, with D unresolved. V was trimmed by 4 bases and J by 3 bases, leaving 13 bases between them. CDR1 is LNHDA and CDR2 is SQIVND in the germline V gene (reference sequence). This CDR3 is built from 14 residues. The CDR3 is CASSNSGRDYEQYF. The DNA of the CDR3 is TGTGCCAGTAGTAACTCCGGTAGGGACTACGAGCAGTACTTC.

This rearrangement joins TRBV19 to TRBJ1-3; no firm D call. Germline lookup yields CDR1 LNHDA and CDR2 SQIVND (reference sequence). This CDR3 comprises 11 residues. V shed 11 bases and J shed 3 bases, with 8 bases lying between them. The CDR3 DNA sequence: TGTGCCTCTTGGGATGGAAACACCATATATTTT. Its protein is CASWDGNTIYF.

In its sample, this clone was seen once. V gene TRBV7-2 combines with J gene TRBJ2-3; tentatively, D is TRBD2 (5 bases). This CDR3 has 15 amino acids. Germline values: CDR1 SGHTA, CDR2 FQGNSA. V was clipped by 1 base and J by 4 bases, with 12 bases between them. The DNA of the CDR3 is TGTGCCAGCAGCTTAGGCGGAGGAGGTGCAGATACGCAGTATTTT. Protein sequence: CASSLGGGGADTQYF. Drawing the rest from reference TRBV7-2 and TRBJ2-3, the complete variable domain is GAGVSQSPSNKVTEKGKDVELRCDPISGHTALYWYRQSLGQGLEFLIYFQGNSAPDKSGLPSDRFSAERTGGSVSTLTIQRTQQEDSAVYLCASSLGGGGADTQYFGPGTRLTVL.

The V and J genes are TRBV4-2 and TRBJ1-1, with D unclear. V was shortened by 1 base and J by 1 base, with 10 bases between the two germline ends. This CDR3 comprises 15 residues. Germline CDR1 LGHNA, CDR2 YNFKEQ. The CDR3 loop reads CASSQGGRWNTEAFF. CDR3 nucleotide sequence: TGTGCCAGCAGCCAAGGTGGGCGATGGAACACTGAAGCTTTCTTT.

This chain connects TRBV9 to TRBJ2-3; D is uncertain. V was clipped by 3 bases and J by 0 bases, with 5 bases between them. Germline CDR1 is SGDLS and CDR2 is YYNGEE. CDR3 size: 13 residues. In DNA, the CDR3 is TGTGCCAGCAGCGCCCTCAGCACAGATACGCAGTATTTT. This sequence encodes CASSALSTDTQYF.

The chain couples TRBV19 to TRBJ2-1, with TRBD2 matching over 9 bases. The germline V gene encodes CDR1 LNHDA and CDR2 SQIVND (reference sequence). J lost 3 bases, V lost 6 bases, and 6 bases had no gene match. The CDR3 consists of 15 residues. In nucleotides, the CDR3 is TGTGCCAGTAGCGGGCGGGAGGGCTTCTACAATGAGCAGTTCTTC. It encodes CASSGREGFYNEQFF.

CDR3 sequence: CASSLGLYSGTSASYEQYF. For the CDR3, the DNA is TGTGCCAGCAGCTTAGGTCTCTACTCCGGGACTAGCGCCTCCTACGAGCAGTACTTC. The gene calls are TRBV7-2 and TRBJ2-7; 10 bases are shared with TRBD2. The germline CDR1 and CDR2 sequences are SGHTA and FQGNSA. The CDR3 extends over 19 amino acids. Germline trimming cut 1 base from V and 0 bases from J; bases unmatched to any gene: 12.

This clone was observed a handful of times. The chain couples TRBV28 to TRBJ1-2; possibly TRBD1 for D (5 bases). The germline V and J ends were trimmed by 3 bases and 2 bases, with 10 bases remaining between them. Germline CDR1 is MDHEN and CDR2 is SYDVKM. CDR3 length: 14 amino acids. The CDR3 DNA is TGTGCCAGCAGTTTGGGGGGTGTCAACTATGGCTACACCTTC. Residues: CASSLGGVNYGYTF.

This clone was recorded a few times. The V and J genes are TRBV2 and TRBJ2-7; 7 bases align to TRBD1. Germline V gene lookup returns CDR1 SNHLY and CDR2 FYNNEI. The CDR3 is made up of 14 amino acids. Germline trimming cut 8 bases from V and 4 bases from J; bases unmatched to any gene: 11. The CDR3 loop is CASDGQENVYEQYF. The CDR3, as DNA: TGTGCCAGCGACGGACAGGAAAATGTTTACGAGCAGTACTTC.

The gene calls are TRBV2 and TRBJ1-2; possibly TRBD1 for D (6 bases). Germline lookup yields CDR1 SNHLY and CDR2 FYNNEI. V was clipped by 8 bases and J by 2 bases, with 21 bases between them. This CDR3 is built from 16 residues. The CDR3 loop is CASSPGASPQNYGYTF. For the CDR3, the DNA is TGTGCCAGCTCACCAGGGGCCTCGCCACAGAACTATGGCTACACCTTC.

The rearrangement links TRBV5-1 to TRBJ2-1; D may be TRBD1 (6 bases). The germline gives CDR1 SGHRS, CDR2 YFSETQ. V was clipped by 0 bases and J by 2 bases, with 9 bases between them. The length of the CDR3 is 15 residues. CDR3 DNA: TGCGCCAGCAGCTTGGTTGGGGACACCTACAATGAGCAGTTCTTC. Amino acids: CASSLVGDTYNEQFF.

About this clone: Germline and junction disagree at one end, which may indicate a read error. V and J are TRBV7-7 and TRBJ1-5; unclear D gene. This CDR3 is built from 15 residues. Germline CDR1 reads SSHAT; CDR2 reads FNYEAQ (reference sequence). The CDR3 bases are TGTGCTAGCAGCCCTCGGAAGGAAAGCAATCAGCCCCAGCATTTT. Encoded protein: CASSPRKESNQPQHF.

CDR3 in DNA: TGTGCCAGCTCCCAAGAGATCGAAGCTTTCTTT. As protein: CASSQEIEAFF. This chain connects TRBV18 to TRBJ1-1; D is unresolved. Germline-derived CDR1 and CDR2 are KGHSH and LQKENI. The CDR3 extends over 11 amino acids. V shed 6 bases and J shed 8 bases, with 10 bases lying between them.

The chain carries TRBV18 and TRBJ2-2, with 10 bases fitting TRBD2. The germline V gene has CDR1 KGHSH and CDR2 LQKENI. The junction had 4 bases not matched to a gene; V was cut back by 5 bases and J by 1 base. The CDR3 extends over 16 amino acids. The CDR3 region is CASSALAGENTGELFF. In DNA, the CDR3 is TGTGCCAGCTCAGCCCTAGCGGGAGAGAACACCGGGGAGCTGTTTTTT.